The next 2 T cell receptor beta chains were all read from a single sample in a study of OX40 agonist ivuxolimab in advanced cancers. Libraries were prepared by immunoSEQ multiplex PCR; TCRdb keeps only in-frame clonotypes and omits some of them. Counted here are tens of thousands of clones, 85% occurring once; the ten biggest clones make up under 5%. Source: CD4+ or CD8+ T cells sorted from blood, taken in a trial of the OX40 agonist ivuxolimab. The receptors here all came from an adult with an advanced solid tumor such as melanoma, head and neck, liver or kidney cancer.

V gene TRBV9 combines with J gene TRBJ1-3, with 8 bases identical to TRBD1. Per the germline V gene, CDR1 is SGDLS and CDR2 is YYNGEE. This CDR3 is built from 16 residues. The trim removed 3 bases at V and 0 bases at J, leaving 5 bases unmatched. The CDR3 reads CASSASRGLSGNTIYF. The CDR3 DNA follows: TGTGCCAGCAGCGCCTCCAGGGGGCTCTCTGGAAACACCATATATTTT. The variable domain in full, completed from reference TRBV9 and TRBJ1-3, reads DSGVTQTPKHLITATGQRVTLRCSPRSGDLSVYWYQQSLDQGLQFLIQYYNGEERAKGNILERFSAQQFPDLHSELNLSSLELGDSALYFCASSASRGLSGNTIYFGEGSWLTVV.

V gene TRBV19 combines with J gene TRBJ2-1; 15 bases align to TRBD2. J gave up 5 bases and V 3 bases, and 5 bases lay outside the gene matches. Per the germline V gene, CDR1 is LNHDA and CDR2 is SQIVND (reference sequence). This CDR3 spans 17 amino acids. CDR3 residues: CASSIIWTSGRDNEQFF. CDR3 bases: TGTGCCAGTAGTATTATATGGACTAGCGGGAGGGACAATGAGCAGTTCTTC.